The clone carrying this T cell receptor beta chain appeared once. Its antigen is currently unknown. The length of the CDR3 is 14 residues. Trimming took off 2 bases at V and 3 bases at J, with 10 bases between the two ends. Germline assignment: CDR1 ENHRY and CDR2 SYGVKD. The sample belongs to a study of shared clonotypes between healthy human individuals. Overall study findings and caveats: Non-shared clonotypes were found to have lower generation probabilities than the clonotypes that were shared by all four of the sorted-subset donors.

Authors' data handling: Junction-only immunoSEQ data arrived without quality scores, meaning filtering differed. This table comes from immunoSEQ multiplex PCR, and its TCRdb copy is limited to in-frame clones, with some not included. V and J calls and clone size are as listed in that table; D and trimming were resolved from the DNA. The sample consists of around 2.3 million clones, nearly 97% of them appearing once. The chain is built from TRBV10-3 and TRBJ1-2, with D uncertain. The material sequenced was naive CD4+ T cells sorted from blood. Subset indicated: CD45RA+ positively selected. The origin of this receptor is a man aged 18-30 years in good health. The CDR3 loop is CAISERQEDYGYTF. CDR3 coding DNA: TGTGCCATCAGTGAGCGGCAGGAAGACTATGGCTACACCTTC.